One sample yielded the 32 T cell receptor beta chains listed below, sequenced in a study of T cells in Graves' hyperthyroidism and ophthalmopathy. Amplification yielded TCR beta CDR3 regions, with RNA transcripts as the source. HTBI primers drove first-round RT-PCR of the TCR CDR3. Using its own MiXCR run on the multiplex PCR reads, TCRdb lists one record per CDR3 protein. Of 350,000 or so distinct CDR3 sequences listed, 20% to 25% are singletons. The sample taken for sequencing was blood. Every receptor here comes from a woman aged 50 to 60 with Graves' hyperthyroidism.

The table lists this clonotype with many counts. CDR3 in amino acids: CAWSVWGVYTEAFF. Here the CDR3 DNA reads TGTGCCTGGAGTGTATGGGGGGTGTACACTGAAGCTTTCTTT. The genes are TRBV30 and TRBJ1-1; D might be TRBD1 (5 bases). Per the germline V gene, CDR1 is GTSNPN and CDR2 is SVGIG (reference sequence). The CDR3 has 14 amino acids. The V and J ends lost 0 bases and 3 bases respectively, with 11 bases between them.

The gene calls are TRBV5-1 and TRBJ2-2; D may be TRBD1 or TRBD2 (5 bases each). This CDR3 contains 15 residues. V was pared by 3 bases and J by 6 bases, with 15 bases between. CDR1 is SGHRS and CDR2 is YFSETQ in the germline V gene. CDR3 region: CASSSSGTLPGELFF. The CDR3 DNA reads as TGCGCCAGCAGCTCTTCCGGGACGCTGCCCGGGGAGCTGTTTTTT.

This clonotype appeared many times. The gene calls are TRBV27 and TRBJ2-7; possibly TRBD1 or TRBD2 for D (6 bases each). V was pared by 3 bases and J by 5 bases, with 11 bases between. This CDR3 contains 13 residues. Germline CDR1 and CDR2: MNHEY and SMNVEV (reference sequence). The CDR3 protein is CASSFRGGNEQYF. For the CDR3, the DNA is TGTGCCAGCAGTTTCAGGGGAGGAAACGAGCAGTACTTC.

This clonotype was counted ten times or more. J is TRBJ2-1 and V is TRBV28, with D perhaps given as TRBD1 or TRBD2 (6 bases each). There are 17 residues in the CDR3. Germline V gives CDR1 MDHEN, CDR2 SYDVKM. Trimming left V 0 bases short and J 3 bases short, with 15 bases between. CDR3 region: CASSLWEGVPYYNEQFF. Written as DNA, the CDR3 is TGTGCCAGCAGTTTATGGGAGGGGGTTCCCTACTACAATGAGCAGTTCTTC.

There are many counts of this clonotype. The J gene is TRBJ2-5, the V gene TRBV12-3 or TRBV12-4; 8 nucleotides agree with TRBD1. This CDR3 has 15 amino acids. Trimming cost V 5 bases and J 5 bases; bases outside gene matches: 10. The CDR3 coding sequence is TGTGCCAGCAGTCCCATGGACAGGGAGGTGGAGACCCAGTACTTC. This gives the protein CASSPMDREVETQYF.

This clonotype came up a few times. The CDR3 loop reads CASSHGQGGNTIYF. DNA for the CDR3: TGCGCCAGCAGCCACGGACAGGGGGGAAACACCATATATTTT. V is TRBV5-1 and J is TRBJ1-3; 9 positions agree with TRBD1. J gave up 4 bases and V 4 bases, and 3 bases lay outside the gene matches. CDR3 length: 14 amino acids. Germline assignment: CDR1 SGHRS and CDR2 YFSETQ.

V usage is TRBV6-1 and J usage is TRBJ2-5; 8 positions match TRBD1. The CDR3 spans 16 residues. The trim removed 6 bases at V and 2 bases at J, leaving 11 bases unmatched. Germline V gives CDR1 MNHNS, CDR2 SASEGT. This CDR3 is CASSRRQGQFQETQYF. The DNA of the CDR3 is TGTGCCAGCAGCCGAAGACAGGGGCAATTTCAAGAGACCCAGTACTTC.

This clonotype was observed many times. The CDR3 region is CASSPPGRSSNTEAFF. The DNA for the CDR3 is TGTGCCAGCTCACCTCCGGGACGAAGCTCGAACACTGAAGCTTTCTTT. V usage is TRBV18 and J usage is TRBJ1-1, with D possibly being TRBD1 (5 bases). Looked up from germline, CDR1 is KGHSH and CDR2 is LQKENI. The V end lost 3 bases, the J end lost 1 base, and 15 bases lay between the germline ends. The length of the CDR3 is 16 residues.

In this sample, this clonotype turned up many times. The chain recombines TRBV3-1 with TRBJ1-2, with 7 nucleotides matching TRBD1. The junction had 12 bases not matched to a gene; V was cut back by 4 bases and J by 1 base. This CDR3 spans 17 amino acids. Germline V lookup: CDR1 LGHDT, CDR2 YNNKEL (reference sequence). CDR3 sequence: CASSRVGTAMDNYGYTF. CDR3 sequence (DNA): TGTGCCAGCAGCCGAGTCGGGACAGCCATGGATAACTATGGCTACACCTTC.

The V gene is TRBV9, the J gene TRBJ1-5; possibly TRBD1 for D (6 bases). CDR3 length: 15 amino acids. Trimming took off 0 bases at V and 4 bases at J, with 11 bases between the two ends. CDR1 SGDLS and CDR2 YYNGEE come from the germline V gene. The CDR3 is CASSVGGAGNQPQHF. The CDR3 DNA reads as TGTGCCAGCAGCGTAGGGGGGGCTGGTAATCAGCCCCAGCATTTT.

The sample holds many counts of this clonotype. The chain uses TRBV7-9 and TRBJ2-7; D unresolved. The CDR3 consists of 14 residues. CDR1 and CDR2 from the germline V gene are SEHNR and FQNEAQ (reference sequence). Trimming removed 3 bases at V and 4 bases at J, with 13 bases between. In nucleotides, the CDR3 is TGTGCCAGCAGCTTTAGGAATAGGAGATACGAGCAGTACTTC. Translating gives CASSFRNRRYEQYF.

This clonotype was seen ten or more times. The CDR3 region is CASSRGQGRNQPQHF. DNA for the CDR3: TGTGCCAGCAGCCGTGGACAGGGCCGCAATCAGCCCCAGCATTTT. The rearrangement uses TRBV28 and TRBJ1-5; 8 nucleotides agree with TRBD1. This CDR3 has 15 amino acids. The ends lost 6 bases at V and 2 bases at J; junction bases unmatched: 6. Germline values: CDR1 MDHEN, CDR2 SYDVKM.

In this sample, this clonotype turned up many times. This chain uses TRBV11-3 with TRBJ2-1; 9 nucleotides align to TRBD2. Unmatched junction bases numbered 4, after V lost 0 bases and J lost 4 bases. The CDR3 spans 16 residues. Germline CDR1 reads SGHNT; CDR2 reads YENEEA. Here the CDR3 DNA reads TGTGCCAGCAGCTTAGAGAGGGCGGGAGGGTACAATGAGCAGTTCTTC. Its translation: CASSLERAGGYNEQFF.

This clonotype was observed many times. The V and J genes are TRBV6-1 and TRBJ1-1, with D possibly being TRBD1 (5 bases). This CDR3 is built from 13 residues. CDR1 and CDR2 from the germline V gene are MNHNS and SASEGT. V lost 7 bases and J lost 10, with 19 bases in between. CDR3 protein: CASNTVVGALAFF. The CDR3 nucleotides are TGTGCCAGCAACACGGTTGTCGGGGCCCTAGCTTTCTTT.

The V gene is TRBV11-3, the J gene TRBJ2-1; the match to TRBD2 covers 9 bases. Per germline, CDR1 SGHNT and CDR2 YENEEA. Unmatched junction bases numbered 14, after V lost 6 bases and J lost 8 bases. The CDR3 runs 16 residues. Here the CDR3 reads CASSRSGGMFSDEQFF. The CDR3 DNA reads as TGTGCCAGCAGTCGTAGCGGGGGCATGTTCTCAGATGAGCAGTTCTTC.

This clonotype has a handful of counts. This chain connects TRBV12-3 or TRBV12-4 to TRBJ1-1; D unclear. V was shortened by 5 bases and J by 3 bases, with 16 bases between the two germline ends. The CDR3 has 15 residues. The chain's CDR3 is CASSQTRAPDTEAFF. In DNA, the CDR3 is TGTGCCAGCAGTCAAACCCGGGCCCCTGACACTGAAGCTTTCTTT.

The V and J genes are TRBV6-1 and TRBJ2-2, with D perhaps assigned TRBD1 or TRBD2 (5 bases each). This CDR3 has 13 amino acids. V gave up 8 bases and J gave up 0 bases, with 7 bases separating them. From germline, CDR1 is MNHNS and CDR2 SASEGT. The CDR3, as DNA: TGTGCCAGCGGGACCGCGAACACCGGGGAGCTGTTTTTT. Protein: CASGTANTGELFF.

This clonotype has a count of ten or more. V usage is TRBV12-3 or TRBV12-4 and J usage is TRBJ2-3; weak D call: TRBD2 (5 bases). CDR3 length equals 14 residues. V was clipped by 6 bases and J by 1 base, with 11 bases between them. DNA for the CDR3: TGTGCCAGCAGAGAGGGTTCGGGCACAGATACGCAGTATTTT. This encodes CASREGSGTDTQYF.

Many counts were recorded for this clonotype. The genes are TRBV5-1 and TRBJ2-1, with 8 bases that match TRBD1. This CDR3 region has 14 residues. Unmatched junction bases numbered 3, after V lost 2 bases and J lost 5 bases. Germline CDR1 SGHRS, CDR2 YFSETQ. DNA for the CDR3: TGCGCCAGCAGCTTTGGGACAGGCCACAATGAGCAGTTCTTC. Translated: CASSFGTGHNEQFF.

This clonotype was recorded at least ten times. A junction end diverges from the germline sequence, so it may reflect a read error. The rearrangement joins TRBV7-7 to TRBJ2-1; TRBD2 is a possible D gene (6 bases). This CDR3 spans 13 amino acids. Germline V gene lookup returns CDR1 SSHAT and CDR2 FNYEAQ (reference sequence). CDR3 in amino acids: CASSTGGYNEQFF. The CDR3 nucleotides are TGTGCTAGCAGCACCGGGGGTTACAATGAGCAGTTCTTC.

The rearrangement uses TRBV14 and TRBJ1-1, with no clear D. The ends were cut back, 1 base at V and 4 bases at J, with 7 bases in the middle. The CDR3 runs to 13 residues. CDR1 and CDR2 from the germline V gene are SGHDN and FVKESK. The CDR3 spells CASSQVKGTEAFF. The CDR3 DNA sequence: TGTGCCAGCAGCCAAGTCAAGGGCACTGAAGCTTTCTTT.

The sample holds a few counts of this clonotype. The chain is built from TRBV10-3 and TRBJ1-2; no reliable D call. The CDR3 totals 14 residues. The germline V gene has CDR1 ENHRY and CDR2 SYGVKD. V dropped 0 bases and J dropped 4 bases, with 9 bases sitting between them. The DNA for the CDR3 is TGTGCCATCAGTGAGTCTGGACTGCCCTATGGCTACACCTTC. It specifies CAISESGLPYGYTF.

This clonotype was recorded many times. This CDR3 reads CASSHLGEPGDYGYTF. The CDR3 bases are TGTGCCAGCAGTCATCTGGGGGAACCAGGGGACTATGGCTACACCTTC. V and J are TRBV25-1 and TRBJ1-2; D may be TRBD1 (6 bases). In germline, CDR1 is MGHDK, CDR2 SYGVNS. The CDR3 consists of 16 residues. V was shortened by 5 bases and J by 3 bases, with 19 bases between the two germline ends.

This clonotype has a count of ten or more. The CDR3 here is CASSESPNTEAFF. As DNA, the CDR3 is TGTGCCAGCAGTGAATCCCCGAACACTGAAGCTTTCTTT. The chain uses TRBV6-1 and TRBJ1-1; D is undetermined. The germline V gene encodes CDR1 MNHNS and CDR2 SASEGT. The ends were cut back, 2 bases at V and 1 base at J, with 5 bases in the middle. This CDR3 has 13 residues.

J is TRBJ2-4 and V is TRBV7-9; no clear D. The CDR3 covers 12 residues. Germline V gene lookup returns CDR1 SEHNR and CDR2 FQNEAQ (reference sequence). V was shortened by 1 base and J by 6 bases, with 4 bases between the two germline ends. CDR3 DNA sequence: TGTGCCAGCAGCTTAGGGGGAAACATTCAGTACTTC. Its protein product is CASSLGGNIQYF.

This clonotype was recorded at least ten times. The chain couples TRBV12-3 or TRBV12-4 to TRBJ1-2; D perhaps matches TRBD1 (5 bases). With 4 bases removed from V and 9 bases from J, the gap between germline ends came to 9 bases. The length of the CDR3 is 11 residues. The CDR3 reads CASSSRVSYTF. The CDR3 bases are TGTGCCAGCAGTTCCAGGGTTAGCTACACCTTC.

DNA for the CDR3: TGTGCCAGCACCGAAACTCTGGGTCTCGGGGGCAATCAGCCCCAGCATTTT. Amino acid sequence: CASTETLGLGGNQPQHF. The chain couples TRBV25-1 to TRBJ1-5; D unresolved. Looked up from germline, CDR1 is MGHDK and CDR2 is SYGVNS. This CDR3 spans 17 amino acids. Trimming took 7 bases from V and 2 from J, leaving 21 bases between them. The variable domain in full, with the rest retrieved from reference TRBV25-1 and TRBJ1-5, is EADIYQTPRYLVIGTGKKITLECSQTMGHDKMYWYQQDPGMELHLIHYSYGVNSTEKGDLSSESTVSRIRTEHFPLTLESARPSHTSQYLCASTETLGLGGNQPQHFGDGTRLSIL.

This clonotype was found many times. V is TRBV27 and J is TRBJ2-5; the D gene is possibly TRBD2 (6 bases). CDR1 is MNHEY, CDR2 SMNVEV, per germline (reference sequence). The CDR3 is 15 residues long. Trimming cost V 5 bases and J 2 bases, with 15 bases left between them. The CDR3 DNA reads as TGTGCCAGCAGTACTATTCTAGCGCCACAAGAGACCCAGTACTTC. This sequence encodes CASSTILAPQETQYF.

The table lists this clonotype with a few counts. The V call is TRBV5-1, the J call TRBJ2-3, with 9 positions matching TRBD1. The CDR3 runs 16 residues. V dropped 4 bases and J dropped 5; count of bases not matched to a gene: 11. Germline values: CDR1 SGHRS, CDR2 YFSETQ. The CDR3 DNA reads TGCGCCAGCAGCCCCGGCCCGGGACAGGGCAGAGATACGCAGTATTTT. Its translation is CASSPGPGQGRDTQYF.

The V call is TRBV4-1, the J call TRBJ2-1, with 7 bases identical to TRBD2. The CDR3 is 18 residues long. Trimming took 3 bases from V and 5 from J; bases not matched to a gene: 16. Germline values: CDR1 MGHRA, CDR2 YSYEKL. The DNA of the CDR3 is TGCGCCAGCAGCCATCCCTGGACTAGTAAGTTTGGTAACAATGAGCAGTTCTTC. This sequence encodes CASSHPWTSKFGNNEQFF.

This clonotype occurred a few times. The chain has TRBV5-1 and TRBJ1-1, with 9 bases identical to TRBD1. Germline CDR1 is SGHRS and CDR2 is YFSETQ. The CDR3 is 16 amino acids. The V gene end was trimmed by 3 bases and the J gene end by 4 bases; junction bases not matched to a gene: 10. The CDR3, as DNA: TGCGCCAGCAGCTGGGGACAGGGTGTAATGAGCACTGAAGCTTTCTTT. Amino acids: CASSWGQGVMSTEAFF.

CDR3 DNA sequence: TGTGCCAGCAGTTTTCCCGGGACAGGGGGCAAAAAACTGTTTTTT. Translated: CASSFPGTGGKKLFF. The rearrangement uses TRBV12-3 or TRBV12-4 and TRBJ1-4, with 12 bases matching TRBD1. The CDR3 sequence is 15 residues long. V shed 3 bases, J shed 9 bases, and the junction held 5 bases outside the gene matches.